Listed below are T cell receptor beta chains from one sample, sequenced in a study of lymphopenia after photon versus proton radiotherapy. Clones were sequenced by immunoSEQ multiplex PCR, and TCRdb holds only the in-frame ones, with some missing. The top ten hold more than 1.2% of the sample, which has 75,000 or so clones, about 86% seen once. The sample was peripheral blood, taken from a patient treated with proton-based radiotherapy. All receptors derive from a man aged 60 to 75 with pancreatic cancer. Each CDR3 is given with its conserved first and last residue. D genes are given only for firm matches. Expanded clones get a size class; other rows say once, few or many, or leave the size out.

D	J	size	V	CDR3	DNA
-	TRBJ1-3	-	TRBV10-2	CASGGALEVRNTIYF	TGCGCCAGCGGCGGGGCTCTCGAGGTCAGAAACACCATATATTTT
-	TRBJ2-3	-	TRBV27	CASSFLGGYTDTQYF	TGTGCCAGCAGTTTCCTCGGCGGTTACACAGATACGCAGTATTTT
-	TRBJ1-1	-	TRBV19	CASSIGRLRQTNTEAFF	TGTGCCAGTAGTATAGGTCGGTTGAGGCAGACGAACACTGAAGCTTTCTTT
-	TRBJ2-7	-	TRBV18	CASSPFTGEQYF	TGTGCCAGCTCACCATTCACCGGCGAGCAGTACTTC
TRBD2	TRBJ2-7	-	TRBV28	CASRPGLAGYYEQYF	TGTGCCAGCAGACCGGGACTAGCGGGCTACTACGAGCAGTACTTC
-	TRBJ2-3	-	TRBV21-1	CASSKGGEHCTDTQYF	TGTGCCAGCAGCAAAGGAGGGGAGCACTGCACAGATACGCAGTATTTT
TRBD1	TRBJ2-5	-	TRBV11-3	CASSLGGTGDQETQYF	TGTGCCAGCAGCTTAGGGGGGACAGGGGACCAAGAGACCCAGTACTTC
-	TRBJ2-3	once	TRBV6-4	CASSDSGDYTDTQYF	TGTGCCAGCAGTGACTCTGGCGACTACACAGATACGCAGTATTTT
-	TRBJ2-7	-	TRBV7-2	CASSSRTASSYEQYF	TGTGCCAGCAGCTCAAGGACTGCTAGCTCCTACGAGCAGTACTTC
TRBD1	TRBJ2-7	-	TRBV6-5	CASRANDRGEQYF	TGTGCCAGCAGGGCTAACGACAGGGGTGAGCAGTACTTC
-	TRBJ1-6	-	TRBV7-9	CASSDLGSPLHF	TGTGCCAGCAGCGATCTCGGTTCACCCCTCCACTTT
TRBD1	TRBJ2-5	-	TRBV19	CASRSSQGAYGTQYF	TGTGCCAGTAGGAGTTCGCAGGGGGCCTATGGGACCCAGTACTTC
-	TRBJ1-5	-	TRBV30	CAWSLPGRFNQPQHF	TGTGCCTGGAGTTTACCCGGACGGTTTAATCAGCCCCAGCATTTT
-	TRBJ1-5	-	TRBV6-6	CASSYYNSNQPQHF	TGTGCCAGCAGTTACTACAATAGCAATCAGCCCCAGCATTTT
-	TRBJ1-2	-	TRBV20-1	CSARVVYGYTF	TGCAGTGCTAGAGTGGTCTATGGCTACACCTTC
-	TRBJ2-3	few	TRBV28	CASRDPVRVGTDTQYF	TGTGCCAGCAGGGACCCTGTGAGGGTCGGCACAGATACGCAGTATTTT
TRBD1	TRBJ1-1	-	TRBV19	CASIKQGADTEAFF	TGTGCCAGTATCAAACAGGGGGCGGACACTGAAGCTTTCTTT
TRBD2	TRBJ2-1	-	TRBV9	CASSVVGLAAYNEQFF	TGTGCCAGCAGCGTAGTTGGCCTAGCGGCCTACAATGAGCAGTTCTTC
-	TRBJ1-1	-	TRBV19	CASSPDSRAEAFF	TGTGCCAGTAGTCCCGATTCGCGTGCTGAAGCTTTCTTT
TRBD2	TRBJ2-1	-	TRBV6-5	CASSPAGARNEQFF	TGTGCCAGCAGTCCAGCGGGAGCTCGCAATGAGCAGTTCTTC
TRBD1	TRBJ2-2	-	TRBV4-2	CASSSRTGLGELFF	TGTGCCAGCAGCTCTCGGACAGGGCTCGGGGAGCTGTTTTTT
TRBD2	TRBJ2-1	-	TRBV27	CASSQIAGGSNEQFF	TGTGCCAGCAGTCAAATAGCGGGAGGGTCGAATGAGCAGTTCTTC
TRBD1	TRBJ1-2	few	TRBV28	CASRGGLLGYTF	TGTGCCAGCAGAGGGGGCCTTCTTGGCTACACCTTC
TRBD1	TRBJ1-1	-	TRBV6-1	CASNWDREAFF	TGTGCCAGCAACTGGGACAGAGAAGCTTTCTTT
-	TRBJ2-7	-	TRBV29-1	CSVGQVNEQYF	TGCAGCGTTGGGCAGGTCAACGAGCAGTACTTC
TRBD2	TRBJ2-1	-	TRBV5-1	CASSFRTSGRNEQFF	TGCGCCAGCAGCTTCCGGACTAGCGGGAGGAATGAGCAGTTCTTC
TRBD1	TRBJ1-2	few	TRBV6-6	CASSPGTVDGYTF	TGTGCCAGCAGCCCTGGGACAGTCGATGGCTACACCTTC
-	TRBJ1-5	-	TRBV6-5	CASTSPNRNQPQHF	TGTGCCAGCACGTCGCCTAATCGCAATCAGCCCCAGCATTTT
TRBD1	TRBJ2-7	-	TRBV28	CASSFGVQGAQTYEQYF	TGTGCCAGCAGTTTTGGTGTTCAGGGGGCGCAGACCTACGAGCAGTACTTC
-	TRBJ2-7	-	TRBV6-1	CASSLQTVYEQYF	TGTGCCAGCAGTCTACAGACAGTTTACGAGCAGTACTTC
-	TRBJ2-6	once	TRBV5-1	CASSPLSSGANVLTF	TGCGCCAGCAGCCCATTATCGTCTGGGGCCAACGTCCTGACTTTC
TRBD1	TRBJ2-2	-	TRBV2	CASKGTVNTGELFF	TGTGCCAGCAAAGGGACAGTTAACACCGGGGAGCTGTTTTTT